This T cell receptor beta chain was found in a study of T-cell memory formation after mild COVID-19. This CDR3 is built from 14 residues. Germline lookup yields CDR1 SGHDT and CDR2 YYEEEE. V lost 0 bases and J 7 bases, leaving 13 bases between the germline ends. The table lists this clonotype with a few counts. The 5'RACE method, run with constant-segment primers, produced TCR alpha and TCR beta cDNA libraries (carrying sample barcodes and UMIs). A single record per CDR3 protein comes from TCRdb applying MiXCR to the 5' RACE reads. This table has around 200,000 distinct CDR3 sequences, roughly 23% appearing once.

The TCR sequence derives from an adult woman who had mild COVID-19 (a few samples of this study predate the infection). Cell type and time point are not known. Sequenced sample: PBMCs or a T cell subset sorted from them (not recorded which). The chain joins TRBV5-6 to TRBJ2-5; D not resolved. This CDR3 reads CASSLAQPSGTQYF. DNA for the CDR3: TGTGCCAGCAGCTTGGCTCAGCCTTCCGGGACCCAGTACTTC.